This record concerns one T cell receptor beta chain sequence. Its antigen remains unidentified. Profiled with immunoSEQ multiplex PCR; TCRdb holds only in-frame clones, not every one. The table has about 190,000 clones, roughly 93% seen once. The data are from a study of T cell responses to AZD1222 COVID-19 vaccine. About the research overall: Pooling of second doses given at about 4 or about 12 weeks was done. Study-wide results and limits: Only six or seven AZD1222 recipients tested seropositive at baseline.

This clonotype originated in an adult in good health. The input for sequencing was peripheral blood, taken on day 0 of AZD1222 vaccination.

CDR3 protein: CASRSRVFSNQPQHF. The CDR3 DNA reads TGTGCCAGCAGATCCCGGGTCTTTAGCAATCAGCCCCAGCATTTT. The chain combines TRBV5-8 with TRBJ1-5; D call uncertain. CDR1 SGHTS and CDR2 YDEGEE come from the germline V gene. Trimming shortened V by 5 bases and J by 0 bases, and 12 bases separated the two germline ends. This CDR3 spans 15 amino acids.